What follows is one T cell receptor beta chain and its context. Its antigen is unidentified. The V end was cut by 7 bases, the J end by 0 bases, with 12 bases between. The CDR3 extends over 14 amino acids. Unique molecular identifiers featured in how the TCRbeta library was prepared. From the PCR reads, TCRdb called clonotypes with MiXCR, one entry per CDR3 protein. The data contain around 300,000 distinct CDR3 sequences, approximately 23% of them singletons. This record comes from a study of T-cell reconstitution after alpha-beta-depleted transplantation in children. Notes on the study in general: It was surviving recipient T cells and thymic progenitors that gave some patients high TCRbeta diversity at day 60. Newly produced T cells mostly accounted for T-cell counts and diversity one year post-transplant. Reportedly, only several hundred clones from non-depleted graft cells drove alpha-beta T-cell counts at about two months.

The chain couples TRBV12-3 or TRBV12-4 to TRBJ1-1; D gene uncertain. The sequencing here drew on PBMCs, mostly from graft donor cells, taken 180 days after TCRalphabeta/CD19-depleted stem cell transplant. This clonotype originated in a male patient younger than 18 who had a stem cell transplant for acute lymphoblastic leukemia, so the T cells may come from the graft donor. CDR3 DNA sequence: TGTGCCAGCACCGAGGTGGGGATGAACACTGAAGCTTTCTTT. It encodes CASTEVGMNTEAFF.